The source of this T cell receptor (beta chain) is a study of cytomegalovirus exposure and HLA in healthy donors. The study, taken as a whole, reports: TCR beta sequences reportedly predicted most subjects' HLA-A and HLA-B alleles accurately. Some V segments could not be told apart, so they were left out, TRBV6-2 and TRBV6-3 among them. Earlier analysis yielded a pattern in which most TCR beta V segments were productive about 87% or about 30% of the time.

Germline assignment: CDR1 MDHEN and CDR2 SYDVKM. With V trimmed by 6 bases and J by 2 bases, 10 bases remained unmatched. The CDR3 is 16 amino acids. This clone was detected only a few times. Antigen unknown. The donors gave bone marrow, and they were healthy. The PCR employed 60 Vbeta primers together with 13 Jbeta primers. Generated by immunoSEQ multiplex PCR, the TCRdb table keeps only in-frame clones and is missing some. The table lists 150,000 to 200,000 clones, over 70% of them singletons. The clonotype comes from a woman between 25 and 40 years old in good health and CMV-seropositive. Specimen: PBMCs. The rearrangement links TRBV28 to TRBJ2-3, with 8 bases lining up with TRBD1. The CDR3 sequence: CASRKMDREFTDTQYF. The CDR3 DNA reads TGTGCCAGCAGAAAAATGGACAGGGAGTTCACAGATACGCAGTATTTT.